Sequencing of this TCR beta chain was carried out in a study of blood T cell repertoires in COVID-19. Clones were read by immunoSEQ multiplex PCR, and TCRdb kept only the in-frame ones, dropping some. Of about 430,000 clones listed, approximately 90% are singletons. The receptor was isolated from a woman aged 25 to 39 with acute COVID-19. The sequencing sample was made of PBMCs or T cells enriched from blood (not recorded which).

The CDR3 coding sequence is TGTGCCATCACCGCGAGGACAGGCTACGAGCAGTACTTC. This translates into CAITARTGYEQYF. This rearrangement joins TRBV10-3 to TRBJ2-7; 7 positions agree with TRBD1. Germline assignment: CDR1 ENHRY and CDR2 SYGVKD. The CDR3 has 13 amino acids. The V segment lost 7 bases and the J segment 3 bases; nucleotides outside the gene matches: 6.